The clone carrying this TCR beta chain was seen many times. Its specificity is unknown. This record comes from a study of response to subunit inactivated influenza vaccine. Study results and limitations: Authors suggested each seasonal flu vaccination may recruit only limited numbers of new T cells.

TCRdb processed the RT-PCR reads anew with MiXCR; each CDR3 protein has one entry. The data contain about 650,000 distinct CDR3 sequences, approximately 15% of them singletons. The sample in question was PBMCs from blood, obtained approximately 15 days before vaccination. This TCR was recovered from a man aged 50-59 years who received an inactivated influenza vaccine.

CDR3 sequence: CASSEEGVYNEQFF. In DNA, the CDR3 is TGCGCCAGCAGTGAGGAGGGGGTCTACAATGAGCAGTTCTTC. This chain connects TRBV10-2 to TRBJ2-1, with D possibly TRBD1 on 6 matching bases. V was pared by 2 bases and J by 3 bases, with 8 bases between. The CDR3 contains 14 residues. The germline gives CDR1 WSHSY, CDR2 SAAADI.